What follows is one TCR beta chain and its context. CDR3 length: 15 residues. V was pared by 1 base and J by 7 bases, with 13 bases between. Germline loops: CDR1 MGHRA, CDR2 YSYEKL. Libraries were prepared by immunoSEQ multiplex PCR; TCRdb keeps only in-frame clonotypes and omits some of them. The data hold fewer than 90,000 clones, with about 78% observed a single time. This record comes from a study of T cells in localized non-small cell lung cancer. V usage is TRBV4-1 and J usage is TRBJ2-2, with D possibly being TRBD2 (6 bases). Sequencing was performed on PBMCs, taken before any cancer treatment. The TCR sequence derives from a man aged 35-69 years with stage II squamous cell lung carcinoma. CDR3 amino acids: CASSQGVWEVGELFF. CDR3 sequence (DNA): TGCGCCAGCAGCCAAGGCGTGTGGGAGGTCGGGGAGCTGTTTTTT.